The 26 T cell receptor beta chains presented below share a single source sample, sequenced in a study of T cell responses to AZD1222 COVID-19 vaccine. Data came from immunoSEQ multiplex PCR; TCRdb stores just in-frame clones and leaves some out. The sample has 95,000 to 130,000 clones; approximately 84% are singletons. The starting material was peripheral blood, obtained on day 0 of AZD1222 vaccination. Receptors were obtained from an adult in good health.

V is TRBV19 and J is TRBJ2-1, with 9 bases fitting TRBD2. Germline CDR1 and CDR2: LNHDA and SQIVND (reference sequence). The ends lost 10 bases at V and 7 bases at J; junction bases unmatched: 14. This CDR3 is 15 amino acids long. The CDR3 region has the DNA TGTGCCAAAAATCCCCCCCTAGCGGGACGGAATGAGCAGTTCTTC. Translating it yields CAKNPPLAGRNEQFF.

The chain couples TRBV3-1 (or the pseudogene TRBV3-2) to TRBJ2-1, with D unresolved. CDR1 LGHDT and CDR2 YNNKEL come from the germline V gene (reference sequence). The CDR3 is 13 residues long. The germline V and J ends were trimmed by 0 bases and 5 bases, with 5 bases remaining between them. The CDR3 nucleotides read TGTGCCAGCAGCCAAGATCGTCACAATGAGCAGTTCTTC. Protein sequence: CASSQDRHNEQFF.

V is TRBV24-1 and J is TRBJ2-1; D gene uncertain. The germline CDR1 and CDR2 sequences are KGHDR and SFDVKD. Trimming removed 4 bases at V and 2 bases at J, with 14 bases between. The CDR3 sequence is 16 residues long. The CDR3 protein is CATSDNSGPTYNEQFF. The CDR3 bases are TGTGCCACCAGTGACAATTCGGGCCCAACCTACAATGAGCAGTTCTTC.

V is TRBV4-2 and J is TRBJ2-2, with 10 bases aligning to TRBD1. This CDR3 region has 16 residues. Trimming took 6 bases from V and 5 from J; bases not matched to a gene: 9. Germline CDR1 reads LGHNA; CDR2 reads YNFKEQ. This CDR3 is CASRERDRGPTGELFF. The CDR3 nucleotides are TGTGCCAGCAGAGAACGGGACAGGGGACCAACCGGGGAGCTGTTTTTT.

The chain employs TRBV28 and TRBJ2-5; the match to TRBD2 covers 7 bases. Trimming at V came to 5 bases and at J to 5 bases, leaving 17 bases not matched to a gene. This CDR3 has 17 amino acids. Per the germline V gene, CDR1 is MDHEN and CDR2 is SYDVKM. This CDR3 is CASSPPAWEGLVETQYF. CDR3 sequence (DNA): TGTGCCAGCAGTCCCCCAGCGTGGGAGGGCTTGGTTGAGACCCAGTACTTC.

This chain links TRBV5-1 with TRBJ2-3; 7 positions agree with TRBD2. The V gene's germline CDR1 is SGHRS and CDR2 YFSETQ. This CDR3 has 14 residues. The trim removed 4 bases at V and 3 bases at J, leaving 5 bases unmatched. CDR3 in amino acids: CASSQGGTTDTQYF. The CDR3 bases are TGCGCCAGCAGCCAGGGAGGGACGACAGATACGCAGTATTTT.

J is TRBJ2-7 and V is TRBV5-4; 8 bases align to TRBD2. The CDR3 length is 13 residues. CDR1 is SGHNT, CDR2 YYREEE, per germline (reference sequence). Losses at the gene ends were 2 bases for V and 5 bases for J; bases not matched to a gene: 3. The CDR3 is CASSFGGADEQYF. The CDR3 DNA reads TGTGCCAGCAGCTTCGGGGGGGCGGACGAGCAGTACTTC.

This chain joins TRBV27 and TRBJ1-2; the match to TRBD1 covers 7 bases. The CDR3 covers 14 residues. The J segment lost 1 base and the V segment lost 6 bases, leaving 5 bases of the junction unmatched. Germline V gene data show CDR1 as MNHEY and CDR2 as SMNVEV (reference sequence). CDR3 sequence (DNA): TGTGCCAGCAGGGACCGGGACAGTAACTATGGCTACACCTTC. It is translated as CASRDRDSNYGYTF.

The chain recombines TRBV6-4 with TRBJ2-7; 10 positions match TRBD1. The germline V gene has CDR1 MRHNA and CDR2 SNTAGT. Trimming removed 8 bases from V and 3 bases from J; junction bases left unmatched: 1. The CDR3 extends over 12 amino acids. CDR3 residues: CASRDRGYEQYF. The CDR3 region has the DNA TGTGCCAGCCGGGACAGGGGCTACGAGCAGTACTTC.

This clone showed up just once. The chain uses TRBV6-5 and TRBJ1-4, with 9 bases aligning to TRBD1. The CDR3 is 13 amino acids. Germline V lookup: CDR1 MNHEY, CDR2 SVGAGI. Trimming at V came to 8 bases and at J to 7 bases, leaving 5 bases not matched to a gene. The CDR3 coding sequence is TGTGCCAGCGATCTGGACAGGGGTGAAAAACTGTTTTTT. This codes for CASDLDRGEKLFF.

The V and J genes are TRBV5-1 and TRBJ1-6; weak D call: TRBD1 (6 bases). This CDR3 region has 15 residues. Germline lookup yields CDR1 SGHRS and CDR2 YFSETQ. V lost 0 bases and J lost 6, with 10 bases in between. CDR3 in amino acids: CASSLDRDVNSPLHF. In DNA, the CDR3 is TGCGCCAGCAGCTTGGACAGGGATGTTAATTCACCCCTCCACTTT.

V gene TRBV3-1 (or the pseudogene TRBV3-2) combines with J gene TRBJ2-7; D could derive from TRBD1 or TRBD2 (5 bases each). The CDR3 runs 17 residues. Germline CDR1 LGHDT, CDR2 YNNKEL (reference sequence). V was cut by 0 bases and J by 0 bases, with 15 bases left in between. The CDR3 sequence is CASSQDLGGAHSYEQYF. The CDR3 nucleotides read TGTGCCAGCAGCCAAGATCTTGGGGGAGCTCACTCCTACGAGCAGTACTTC.

This clone appeared a few times. This sequence joins TRBV12-3 or TRBV12-4 and TRBJ1-5; D not certain. This CDR3 is 11 amino acids long. Between the trimmed V and J ends, which lost 3 bases and 6 bases, there was a span of 3 bases. In DNA form, the CDR3 reads TGTGCCAGCAGTTTGGGTCAGCCCCAGCATTTT. Its protein product is CASSLGQPQHF.

The chain links TRBV30 to TRBJ1-2; D is possibly TRBD1 (5 bases). Germline V gene data show CDR1 as GTSNPN and CDR2 as SVGIG (reference sequence). The CDR3 consists of 12 residues. The V end was cut by 7 bases, the J end by 2 bases, with 11 bases between. The CDR3 DNA follows: TGTGCCTCCTCCCCAGGGAACTATGGCTACACCTTC. The encoded protein is CASSPGNYGYTF.

This chain links TRBV4-2 with TRBJ2-1, with TRBD1 identical over 7 bases. This CDR3 comprises 14 residues. The junction had 4 bases not matched to a gene; V was cut back by 0 bases and J by 8 bases. Germline lookup yields CDR1 LGHNA and CDR2 YNFKEQ. CDR3 nucleotide sequence: TGTGCCAGCAGCCAAGAGGGTAGGGGGCATGAGCAGTTCTTC. The encoded protein is CASSQEGRGHEQFF.

This chain links TRBV27 with TRBJ2-2; D might be TRBD2 (7 bases). The ends were cut back, 3 bases at V and 6 bases at J, with 8 bases in the middle. Looked up from germline, CDR1 is MNHEY and CDR2 is SMNVEV (reference sequence). This CDR3 spans 13 amino acids. The DNA of the CDR3 is TGTGCCAGCAGTTTCGGGGGGCCCGGGGAGCTGTTTTTT. This encodes CASSFGGPGELFF.

The chain recombines TRBV5-1 with TRBJ2-1; 13 bases agree with TRBD2. Germline V CDR1 and CDR2: SGHRS, YFSETQ. The CDR3 extends over 17 amino acids. J gave up 6 bases and V 0 bases, and 6 bases lay outside the gene matches. In DNA, the CDR3 is TGCGCCAGCAGCTTGGGACTAGCGGGAGGCCCTCTCAATGAGCAGTTCTTC. Translated, it gives CASSLGLAGGPLNEQFF.

V is TRBV7-9 and J is TRBJ2-3; unclear D gene. Trimming took off 5 bases at V and 6 bases at J, with 9 bases between the two ends. The CDR3 totals 12 residues. CDR1 is SEHNR, CDR2 FQNEAQ, per germline (reference sequence). The CDR3 here is CASSRLPDTQYF. The CDR3 region has the DNA TGTGCCAGCAGCCGCCTGCCTGATACGCAGTATTTT.

V and J are TRBV6-5 and TRBJ2-1; D gene uncertain. There are 12 residues in the CDR3. Deletions cut 2 bases from V and 8 bases from J, with 7 bases between. Germline CDR1 reads MNHEY; CDR2 reads SVGAGI. As DNA, the CDR3 is TGTGCCAGCAGTTACGGTTTACATGAGCAGTTCTTC. Its translation: CASSYGLHEQFF.

This clone has a handful of counts. The chain employs TRBV19 and TRBJ1-5, with D unresolved. The germline V gene encodes CDR1 LNHDA and CDR2 SQIVND (reference sequence). Trimming removed 5 bases from V and 0 bases from J, with 11 bases in between. The CDR3 loop spans 15 amino acids. CDR3 DNA sequence: TGTGCCAGTAGTCGTGACGGCGCTAGCAATCAGCCCCAGCATTTT. Amino acids: CASSRDGASNQPQHF.

V and J are TRBV6-5 and TRBJ1-1; D is undetermined. Trimming left V 6 bases short and J 4 bases short, with 12 bases between. The CDR3 contains 13 residues. The germline V gene has CDR1 MNHEY and CDR2 SVGAGI. The CDR3 loop reads CASSPGRFTEAFF. CDR3 nucleotide sequence: TGTGCCAGCAGCCCCGGTAGGTTCACTGAAGCTTTCTTT.

This chain joins TRBV11-2 and TRBJ2-1; weak D call: TRBD1 (6 bases). V was pared by 6 bases and J by 8 bases, with 11 bases between. The CDR3 consists of 12 residues. CDR1 is SGHAT and CDR2 is FQNNGV in the germline V gene. CDR3 sequence: CASRYRVHEQFF. CDR3 coding DNA: TGTGCCAGCAGATACAGGGTCCATGAGCAGTTCTTC.

J is TRBJ2-6 and V is TRBV15; 11 bases match TRBD1. In germline, CDR1 is LNHNV, CDR2 YYDKDF (reference sequence). The CDR3 length is 15 residues. V gave up 8 bases and J gave up 0 bases; unmatched junction bases: 0. CDR3 loop: CATGTGGSGANVLTF. The CDR3 DNA reads TGTGCCACCGGGACAGGGGGCTCTGGGGCCAACGTCCTGACTTTC.

V gene TRBV11-2 combines with J gene TRBJ1-3, with D unresolved. The germline gives CDR1 SGHAT, CDR2 FQNNGV. The CDR3 spans 14 residues. Trimming shortened V by 1 base and J by 2 bases, and 6 bases separated the two germline ends. The CDR3 DNA reads TGTGCCAGCAGCTTAGGGGCTACTGGAAACACCATATATTTT. This translates into CASSLGATGNTIYF.

V is TRBV6-5 and J is TRBJ1-1; 7 bases are shared with TRBD1. J was trimmed by 3 bases and V by 6 bases; bases with no gene match: 7. This CDR3 is 14 amino acids long. Per germline, CDR1 MNHEY and CDR2 SVGAGI. The CDR3 region is CASRLTDRDTEAFF. CDR3 sequence (DNA): TGTGCCAGCAGACTTACTGACAGGGACACTGAAGCTTTCTTT.

The genes are TRBV2 and TRBJ2-7, with D possibly matching TRBD2 (6 bases). The V end was cut by 7 bases, the J end by 3 bases, with 19 bases between. Germline V lookup: CDR1 SNHLY, CDR2 FYNNEI. CDR3 size: 15 residues. The CDR3 DNA follows: TGTGCCAGCACCGAGGATGCGGGACCCTACTACGAGCAGTACTTC. Protein: CASTEDAGPYYEQYF.